The rows below give T cell receptor beta chains drawn from one sample of a study of cytomegalovirus exposure and HLA in healthy donors. Sequencing used immunoSEQ multiplex PCR; TCRdb keeps in-frame clones, though not all of them. The table shows about 200,000 clones, with roughly 81% occurring only once. The sample taken for sequencing was PBMCs. All receptors derive from a woman aged 25 to 39 in good health and CMV-seronegative. CDR3s include the opening cysteine and the closing phenylalanine or tryptophan. The D gene is left open where the match is weak. Size values are once, few and many counts, or a class for expanded clones, and some rows have none.

abundance,d_gene,v_gene,j_gene,CDR3aa,CDR3nt
few,TRBD2,TRBV6-1,TRBJ2-1,CASSYTSGSNEQFF,TGTGCCAGCAGTTATACTAGCGGGAGCAATGAGCAGTTCTTC
.,TRBD1,TRBV5-1,TRBJ2-7,CASSLQGASYEQYF,TGCGCCAGCAGCTTACAGGGGGCCTCCTACGAGCAGTACTTC
many,TRBD2,TRBV5-6,TRBJ2-5,CASSLPGTSGSGETQYF,TGTGCCAGCAGCTTGCCGGGGACTAGCGGGAGTGGAGAGACCCAGTACTTC
.,.,TRBV30,TRBJ1-6,CAWKRTVTLYNSPLHF,TGTGCCTGGAAGAGGACAGTGACCTTGTATAATTCACCCCTCCACTTT
.,TRBD1,TRBV5-1,TRBJ2-7,CASSFGQGANEQYF,TGCGCCAGCAGCTTTGGACAGGGGGCAAACGAGCAGTACTTC
.,.,TRBV5-1,TRBJ1-2,CASSPEPSGGYTF,TGCGCCAGCAGCCCCGAACCTAGCGGAGGCTACACCTTC
.,TRBD2,TRBV11-2,TRBJ2-7,CASSLERGVYEQYF,TGTGCCAGCAGCTTAGAGCGGGGGGTTTACGAGCAGTACTTC
.,TRBD1,TRBV29-1,TRBJ1-1,CSVVIDRATEAFF,TGCAGCGTCGTCATCGACAGGGCCACTGAAGCTTTCTTT
few,TRBD1,TRBV6-6,TRBJ1-2,CASRRVQGSGGYTF,TGTGCCAGCAGAAGGGTACAGGGGTCTGGGGGCTACACCTTC
.,.,TRBV27,TRBJ2-7,CASSRTGMVHEQYF,TGTGCCAGCAGTCGAACAGGGATGGTCCACGAGCAGTACTTC
.,TRBD1,TRBV12-5,TRBJ2-5,CASGLVLRGPQETQYF,TGTGCTAGTGGTTTGGTACTGAGGGGGCCCCAAGAGACCCAGTACTTC
.,TRBD1,TRBV6-1,TRBJ1-2,CASSMDREYGYTF,TGTGCCAGCAGTATGGACAGGGAATATGGCTACACCTTC
once,.,TRBV27,TRBJ2-2,CASSLMMEGTGELFF,TGTGCCAGCAGTTTGATGATGGAGGGTACCGGGGAGCTGTTTTTT
.,.,TRBV18,TRBJ2-7,CASSSSKEVSYEQYF,TGTGCCAGCTCATCCTCCAAGGAGGTTTCCTACGAGCAGTACTTC
.,.,TRBV29-1,TRBJ2-2,CSVEDRGWNTGELFF,TGCAGCGTTGAAGATCGGGGATGGAACACCGGGGAGCTGTTTTTT
.,TRBD1,TRBV2,TRBJ1-5,CASRSTGTGGNQPQHF,TGTGCCAGCAGGTCCACCGGGACAGGGGGCAATCAGCCCCAGCATTTT
once,TRBD2,TRBV7-2,TRBJ2-3,CASSPSGGLSTDTQYF,TGTGCCAGCAGCCCGAGCGGGGGGTTAAGCACAGATACGCAGTATTTT
.,.,TRBV28,TRBJ1-1,CASTSNRLEAFF,TGTGCCAGCACTTCTAACAGGCTTGAAGCTTTCTTT
.,TRBD2,TRBV11-2,TRBJ2-7,CASSLWTSGGYEQYF,TGTGCCAGCAGCTTATGGACTAGCGGGGGTTACGAGCAGTACTTC
.,.,TRBV7-2,TRBJ1-2,CASSFRGRNAYGYTF,TGTGCCAGCAGCTTTCGAGGGCGGAACGCCTATGGCTACACCTTC
.,TRBD2,TRBV18,TRBJ2-5,CASSPGLAGVETQYF,TGTGCCAGCTCACCAGGACTAGCGGGGGTGGAGACCCAGTACTTC
.,.,TRBV6-1,TRBJ2-1,CASSDPSGGGDEQFF,TGTGCCAGCAGTGATCCCAGCGGAGGGGGGGATGAGCAGTTCTTC
.,TRBD1,TRBV10-2,TRBJ1-2,CASSEFGQGGDGYTF,TGCGCCAGCAGTGAGTTCGGACAGGGGGGTGATGGCTACACCTTC
.,.,TRBV19,TRBJ1-1,CASSSGLNTEAFF,TGTGCCAGTTCCAGTGGGCTGAACACTGAAGCTTTCTTT
.,TRBD2,TRBV9,TRBJ2-2,CASSALAGGSSTGELFF,TGTGCCAGCAGCGCCTTAGCGGGGGGCTCTAGCACCGGGGAGCTGTTTTTT
.,.,TRBV15,TRBJ2-2,CATRLTGNTGELFF,TGTGCCACCAGGTTGACAGGGAACACCGGGGAGCTGTTTTTT
.,TRBD2,TRBV6-1,TRBJ2-7,CASSEVDLAGGEQYF,TGTGCCAGCAGTGAAGTAGACCTAGCGGGTGGCGAGCAGTACTTC
.,.,TRBV18,TRBJ2-7,CASSPQGTPPQYF,TGTGCCAGCTCACCACAAGGGACTCCTCCGCAGTACTTC
.,TRBD1,TRBV30,TRBJ1-2,CAWGGQGARAGYTF,TGTGCCTGGGGTGGACAGGGGGCGCGAGCTGGCTACACCTTC
.,.,TRBV19,TRBJ1-5,CASSIVASSNQPQHF,TGTGCCAGTAGTATAGTCGCGTCTAGCAATCAGCCCCAGCATTTT
.,.,TRBV6-1,TRBJ1-1,CASSEGQVLNTEAFF,TGTGCCAGCAGTGAAGGACAGGTCTTGAACACTGAAGCTTTCTTT
.,TRBD1,TRBV5-1,TRBJ2-7,CASSSGTGSIEQYF,TGCGCCAGCAGCTCCGGGACAGGGAGTATAGAGCAGTACTTC
.,.,TRBV25-1,TRBJ2-1,CASSKEPQSSYNEQFF,TGTGCCAGCAGTAAGGAGCCCCAGAGCTCCTACAATGAGCAGTTCTTC
.,TRBD1,TRBV15,TRBJ2-7,CATREQGDEQYF,TGTGCCACCAGGGAACAGGGGGACGAGCAGTACTTC
.,TRBD1,TRBV19,TRBJ2-5,CASSRPRGRGETQYF,TGTGCCAGTAGCCGCCCTCGGGGCAGGGGGGAGACCCAGTACTTC
.,.,TRBV6-6,TRBJ2-7,CASSYRSGRGYEQYF,TGTGCCAGCAGTTATCGTTCAGGTAGGGGCTACGAGCAGTACTTC
.,TRBD2,TRBV25-1,TRBJ2-1,CASSPAGGPWNEQFF,TGTGCCAGCAGTCCAGCGGGAGGGCCGTGGAATGAGCAGTTCTTC
.,TRBD2,TRBV6-1,TRBJ2-1,CASRASGRTNEQFF,TGTGCCAGCAGGGCTAGCGGGAGGACAAATGAGCAGTTCTTC
.,.,TRBV5-1,TRBJ1-4,CASSLGGITNEKLFF,TGCGCCAGCAGCTTGGGGGGCATCACTAATGAAAAACTGTTTTTT
.,TRBD1,TRBV29-1,TRBJ1-3,CSVSDRAGNTIYF,TGCAGCGTTTCAGACAGGGCTGGAAACACCATATATTTT
.,TRBD1,TRBV18,TRBJ1-5,CASSPRQGVNQPQHF,TGTGCCAGCTCACCAAGACAGGGGGTTAATCAGCCCCAGCATTTT
.,TRBD1,TRBV29-1,TRBJ2-7,CSVYIGQGTHEQYF,TGCAGCGTTTATATAGGACAGGGGACCCACGAGCAGTACTTC
.,TRBD1,TRBV19,TRBJ1-1,CASSIERTGQNTEAFF,TGTGCCAGTAGTATAGAAAGGACAGGGCAGAACACTGAAGCTTTCTTT
.,.,TRBV19,TRBJ1-2,CASSIGIGYTF,TGTGCCAGTAGTATCGGGATTGGCTACACCTTC
.,.,TRBV19,TRBJ2-3,CASRRSTDTQYF,TGTGCCAGCCGCCGGAGCACAGATACGCAGTATTTT
.,TRBD2,TRBV19,TRBJ2-2,CASSIGTSGFNGELFF,TGTGCCAGTAGTATCGGGACTAGCGGATTTAACGGGGAGCTGTTTTTT
.,.,TRBV6-4,TRBJ1-1,CASPLALNTEAFF,TGTGCCAGTCCGTTGGCCTTGAACACTGAAGCTTTCTTT
.,TRBD1,TRBV6-6,TRBJ1-1,CASSYSMAGGTEAFF,TGTGCCAGCAGTTACTCGATGGCAGGGGGCACTGAAGCTTTCTTT
.,.,TRBV2,TRBJ1-2,CASSQSGDGYTF,TGTGCCTCCTCCCAGAGCGGGGATGGCTACACCTTC
.,TRBD2,TRBV5-5,TRBJ2-2,CASSASGGLNTGELFF,TGTGCCAGCAGCGCTTCCGGGGGGTTAAACACCGGGGAGCTGTTTTTT
.,.,TRBV30,TRBJ1-6,CAWDRTGLGGSPLHF,TGTGCCTGGGACAGAACAGGGCTGGGCGGTTCACCCCTCCACTTT
few,.,TRBV18,TRBJ2-7,CASSPPSSLASREQYF,TGTGCCAGCTCACCACCGTCGTCCCTAGCCTCGAGGGAGCAGTACTTC
.,.,TRBV11-2,TRBJ1-5,CASSLVSGAHNQPQHF,TGTGCCAGCAGCCTTGTATCAGGGGCGCACAATCAGCCCCAGCATTTT
.,TRBD1,TRBV7-9,TRBJ1-2,CASSPRTGADYGYTF,TGTGCCAGCAGCCCCCGGACAGGAGCTGACTATGGCTACACCTTC
.,.,TRBV19,TRBJ2-7,CASSIGSRGTYEQYF,TGTGCCAGTAGTATTGGCTCGAGAGGAACCTACGAGCAGTACTTC
.,.,TRBV5-4,TRBJ2-2,CASSLGKGSSTGELFF,TGTGCCAGCAGCTTGGGGAAGGGGTCGTCCACCGGGGAGCTGTTTTTT
.,TRBD2,TRBV6-6,TRBJ2-5,CASSYSSRGARETQYF,TGTGCCAGCAGTTACTCTTCGCGGGGGGCCCGGGAGACCCAGTACTTC
.,.,TRBV5-1,TRBJ1-3,CASSLDGSSGNTIYF,TGCGCCAGCAGCTTGGATGGCAGCTCTGGAAACACCATATATTTT
.,TRBD2,TRBV27,TRBJ2-7,CASSFAGGPYEQYF,TGTGCCAGCAGTTTTGCGGGGGGGCCCTACGAGCAGTACTTC
.,.,TRBV18,TRBJ1-3,CASADLNTIYF,TGTGCCTCGGCGGATCTGAACACCATATATTTT